These T cell receptor beta chains were read from a single sample in a study of shared clonotypes between healthy human individuals. Profiling relied on immunoSEQ multiplex PCR, and the TCRdb table lists in-frame clones only, not all of them. There are approximately 460,000 clones in the sample; around 77% occur only once, and approximately 12% lies in the top ten. The specimen was PBMCs. The receptor set was obtained from a middle-aged woman in good health. Some clones in this sample may be carry-over from other donors' samples. The CDR3 runs from the conserved cysteine through the conserved F or W. The D gene is left open where the match is weak. Some rows mark clone size as missing; the rest say once, few, many or name a class of expanded clone.

>.|TRBJ2-4|.|TRBV11-2
CASSLDRDSLAKNIQYF
TGTGCCAGCAGCTTAGATCGAGACTCCCTAGCCAAAAACATTCAGTACTTC
>.|TRBJ1-1|.|TRBV30
CAWIGGGTEAFF
TGTGCCTGGATCGGCGGAGGCACTGAAGCTTTCTTT
>.|TRBJ2-7|TRBD2|TRBV15
CATSRGLASGSRYEQYF
TGTGCCACCAGCAGAGGACTCGCTAGCGGGAGTAGGTACGAGCAGTACTTC
>many|TRBJ2-7|TRBD2|TRBV29-1
CSVGVAGGVYEQYF
TGCAGCGTTGGAGTAGCGGGAGGGGTCTACGAGCAGTACTTC
>.|TRBJ2-2|.|TRBV5-1
CASSSSVVLNTGELFF
TGCGCCAGCAGCTCAAGTGTGGTGCTGAACACCGGGGAGCTGTTTTTT
>.|TRBJ1-3|.|TRBV5-1
CASSDIGDSGNTIYF
TGCGCCAGCAGCGACATCGGGGACTCTGGAAACACCATATATTTT
>once|TRBJ2-3|TRBD2|TRBV5-1
CASSSREVGTNLYF
TGCGCCAGCAGCTCCCGGGAGGTCGGGACTAACCTGTATTTT
>.|TRBJ2-3|TRBD2|TRBV7-3
CASTRNGLATDTQYF
TGTGCCAGCACGCGTAATGGACTAGCCACAGATACGCAGTATTTT
>few|TRBJ2-5|.|TRBV27
CASSLEVRETQYF
TGTGCCAGCAGTTTGGAAGTAAGAGAGACCCAGTACTTC
>.|TRBJ2-7|.|TRBV5-1
CASSSWAYEQYF
TGCGCCAGCAGCTCTTGGGCATACGAGCAGTACTTC
>once|TRBJ2-1|TRBD1|TRBV5-1
CASSPMTGTQYNEQFF
TGCGCCAGCAGCCCAATGACAGGGACCCAATACAATGAGCAGTTCTTC
>.|TRBJ1-2|.|TRBV1
CTSSQGIGLHGYTF
TGCACCAGCAGCCAGGGGATTGGGTTGCATGGCTACACCTTC
>once|TRBJ2-1|.|TRBV18
CASSPVADTGNEQFF
TGTGCCAGCTCACCCGTGGCAGACACGGGCAATGAGCAGTTCTTC
>.|TRBJ1-2|.|TRBV28
CASWIGKFYGYTF
TGTGCCAGCTGGATCGGGAAATTCTATGGCTACACCTTC
>.|TRBJ1-2|TRBD1|TRBV7-9
CASSARQGLTYGYTF
TGTGCCAGCAGCGCCCGACAGGGGCTTACCTATGGCTACACCTTC
>once|TRBJ2-7|TRBD2|TRBV11-2
CASSYDPGGEQYF
TGTGCCAGCAGCTACGACCCGGGGGGAGAGCAGTACTTC
>.|TRBJ2-7|TRBD2|TRBV6-5
CASSRGGTGSYEQYF
TGTGCCAGCAGTCGGGGGGGGACGGGATCCTACGAGCAGTACTTC
>.|TRBJ2-1|.|TRBV5-6
CASSFWTSSYNEQFF
TGTGCCAGCAGCTTCTGGACGAGCTCCTACAATGAGCAGTTCTTC
>.|TRBJ1-1|.|TRBV7-6
CASSPGPRERTEAFF
TGTGCCAGCAGCCCGGGACCCCGGGAGAGAACTGAAGCTTTCTTT
>.|TRBJ2-1|.|TRBV2
CASSERDTQQFF
TGTGCCAGCAGTGAAAGGGACACTCAGCAGTTCTTC
>.|TRBJ2-5|TRBD2|TRBV4-2
CASSQELAGEQETQYF
TGTGCCAGCAGCCAAGAACTAGCGGGAGAGCAAGAGACCCAGTACTTC
>.|TRBJ1-5|.|TRBV19
CASSIWSVGNQPQHF
TGTGCCAGTAGTATTTGGTCCGTCGGAAATCAGCCCCAGCATTTT
>.|TRBJ2-1|.|TRBV10-3
CAISESLSGAMSRLQFF
TGTGCCATCAGTGAGTCGTTGTCGGGAGCCATGTCTCGATTGCAGTTCTTC
>.|TRBJ2-7|.|TRBV19
CASNRDRNAYEQYF
TGTGCCAGTAACCGCGACAGGAACGCCTACGAGCAGTACTTC
>once|TRBJ2-7|.|TRBV29-1
CSVGDGEEQYF
TGCAGCGTTGGGGATGGGGAAGAGCAGTACTTC
>.|TRBJ2-7|.|TRBV7-3
CASSLSLAGGGEQYF
TGTGCCAGCAGCTTATCACTTGCGGGCGGCGGCGAGCAGTACTTC
>many|TRBJ2-1|TRBD2|TRBV5-1
CASSLVSGHEQFF
TGCGCCAGCAGCTTGGTTAGCGGGCATGAGCAGTTCTTC
>.|TRBJ2-6|.|TRBV19
CATRRDPGANVLTF
TGTGCCACTAGGAGGGACCCTGGGGCCAACGTCCTGACTTTC
>.|TRBJ2-5|.|TRBV7-6
CASSRERGETQYF
TGTGCCAGCAGCAGGGAGCGCGGCGAGACCCAGTACTTC
>once|TRBJ2-1|.|TRBV20-1
CSARSPNEQFF
TGCAGTGCTCGTTCCCCCAATGAGCAGTTCTTC
>.|TRBJ2-6|.|TRBV28
CASRPANSGANVLTF
TGTGCCAGCAGGCCGGCAAACTCTGGGGCCAACGTCCTGACTTTC
>.|TRBJ2-1|TRBD2|TRBV4-3
CASSTSGRRDNEQFF
TGCGCCAGCAGCACGAGCGGGAGACGCGACAATGAGCAGTTCTTC
>.|TRBJ1-2|TRBD1|TRBV19
CASSEQGAQSYGYTF
TGTGCCAGTAGTGAACAGGGGGCTCAAAGCTATGGCTACACCTTC
>once|TRBJ2-5|.|TRBV15
CATSRDLRETQYF
TGTGCCACCAGCAGAGACCTTCGGGAGACCCAGTACTTC
>few|TRBJ2-1|.|TRBV9
CASSVAESSYNEQFF
TGTGCCAGCAGCGTAGCGGAGAGCTCCTACAATGAGCAGTTCTTC
>many|TRBJ2-7|.|TRBV18
CASSPSSQGTYEQYF
TGTGCCAGCTCACCATCCTCCCAGGGGACCTACGAGCAGTACTTC
>few|TRBJ2-2|.|TRBV5-1
CASSLQGHTGELFF
TGCGCCAGCAGCTTGCAGGGGCACACCGGGGAGCTGTTTTTT